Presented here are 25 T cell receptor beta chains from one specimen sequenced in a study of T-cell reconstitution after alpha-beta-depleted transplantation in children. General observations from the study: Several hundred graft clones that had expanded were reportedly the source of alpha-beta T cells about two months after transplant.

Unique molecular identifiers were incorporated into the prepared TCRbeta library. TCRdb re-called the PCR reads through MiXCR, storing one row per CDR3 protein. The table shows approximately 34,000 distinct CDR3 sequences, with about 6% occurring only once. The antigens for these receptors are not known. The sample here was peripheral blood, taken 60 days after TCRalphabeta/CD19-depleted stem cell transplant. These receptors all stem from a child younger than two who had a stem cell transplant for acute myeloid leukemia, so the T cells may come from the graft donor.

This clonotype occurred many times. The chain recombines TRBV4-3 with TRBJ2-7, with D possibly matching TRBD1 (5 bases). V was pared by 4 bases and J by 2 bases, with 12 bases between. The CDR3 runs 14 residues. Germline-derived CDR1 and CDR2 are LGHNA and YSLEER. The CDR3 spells CASSPRSGPYEQYF. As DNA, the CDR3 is TGCGCCAGCAGCCCAAGATCAGGGCCCTACGAGCAGTACTTC.

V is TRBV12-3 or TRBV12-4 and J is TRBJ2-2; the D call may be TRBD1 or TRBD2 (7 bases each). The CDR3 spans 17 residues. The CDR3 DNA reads TGTACCCTCAGTTCGCTGGGGAGGGGGACAGAGCTCGGGGAGCTGTTTTTT. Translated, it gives CTLSSLGRGTELGELFF.

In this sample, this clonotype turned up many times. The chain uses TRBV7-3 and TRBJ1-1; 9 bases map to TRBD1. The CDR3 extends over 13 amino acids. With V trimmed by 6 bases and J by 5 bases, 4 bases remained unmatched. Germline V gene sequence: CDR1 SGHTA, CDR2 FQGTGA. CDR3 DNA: TGTGCCAGCAGTCGGGACAGGGAGACTGAAGCTTTCTTT. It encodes CASSRDRETEAFF. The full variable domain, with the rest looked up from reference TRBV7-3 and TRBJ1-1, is GAGVSQTPSNKVTEKGKYVELRCDPISGHTALYWYRQSLGQGPEFLIYFQGTGAADDSGLPNDRFFAVRPEGSVSTLKIQRTERGDSAVYLCASSRDRETEAFFGQGTRLTVV.

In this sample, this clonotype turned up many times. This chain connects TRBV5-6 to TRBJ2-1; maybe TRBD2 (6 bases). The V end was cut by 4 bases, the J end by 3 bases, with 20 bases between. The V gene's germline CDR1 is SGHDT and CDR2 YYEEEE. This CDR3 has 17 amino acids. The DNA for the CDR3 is TGTGCCAGCAGCCTAGGGCGGGGATCGGGCTACTACAATGAGCAGTTCTTC. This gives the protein CASSLGRGSGYYNEQFF. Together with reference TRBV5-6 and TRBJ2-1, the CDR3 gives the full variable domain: DAGVTQSPTHLIKTRGQQVTLRCSPKSGHDTVSWYQQALGQGPQFIFQYYEEEERQRGNFPDRFSGHQFPNYSSELNVNALLLGDSALYLCASSLGRGSGYYNEQFFGPGTRLTVL.

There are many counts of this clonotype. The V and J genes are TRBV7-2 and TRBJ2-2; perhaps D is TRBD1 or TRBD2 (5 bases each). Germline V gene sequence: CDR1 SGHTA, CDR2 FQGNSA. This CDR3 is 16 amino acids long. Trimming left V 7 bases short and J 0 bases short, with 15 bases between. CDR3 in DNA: TGTGCCAGCACCCCTGGGGCTAGCCCGAACACCGGGGAGCTGTTTTTT. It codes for CASTPGASPNTGELFF.

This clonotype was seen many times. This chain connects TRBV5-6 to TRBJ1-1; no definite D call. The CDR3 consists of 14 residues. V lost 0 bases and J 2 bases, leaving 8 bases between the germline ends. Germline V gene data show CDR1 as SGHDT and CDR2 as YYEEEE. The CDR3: CASSLDIVNTEAFF. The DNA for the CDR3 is TGTGCCAGCAGCTTGGACATTGTTAACACTGAAGCTTTCTTT.

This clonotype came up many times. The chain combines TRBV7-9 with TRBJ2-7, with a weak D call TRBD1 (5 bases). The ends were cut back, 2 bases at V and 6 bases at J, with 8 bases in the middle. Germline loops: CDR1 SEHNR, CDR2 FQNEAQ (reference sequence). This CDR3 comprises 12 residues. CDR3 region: CASSLQGAEQYF. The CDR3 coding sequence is TGTGCCAGCAGCTTACAGGGCGCCGAGCAGTACTTC.

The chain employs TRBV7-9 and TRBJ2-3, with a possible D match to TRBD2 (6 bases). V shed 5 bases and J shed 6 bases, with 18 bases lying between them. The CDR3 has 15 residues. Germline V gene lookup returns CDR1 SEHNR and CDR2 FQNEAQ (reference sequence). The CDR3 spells CASSRRSGPSDTQYF. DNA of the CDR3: TGTGCCAGCAGCCGACGTAGCGGTCCCTCCGATACGCAGTATTTT.

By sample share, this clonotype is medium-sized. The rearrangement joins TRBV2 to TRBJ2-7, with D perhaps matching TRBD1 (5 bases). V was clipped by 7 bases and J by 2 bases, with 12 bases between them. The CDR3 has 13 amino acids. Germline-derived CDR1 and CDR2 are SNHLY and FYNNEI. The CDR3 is CASTGRATYEQYF. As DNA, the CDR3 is TGTGCCAGCACCGGCAGGGCTACCTACGAGCAGTACTTC. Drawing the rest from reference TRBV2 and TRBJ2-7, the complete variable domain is EPEVTQTPSHQVTQMGQEVILRCVPISNHLYFYWYRQILGQKVEFLVSFYNNEISEKSEIFDDQFSVERPDGSNFTLKIRSTKLEDSAMYFCASTGRATYEQYFGPGTRLTVT.

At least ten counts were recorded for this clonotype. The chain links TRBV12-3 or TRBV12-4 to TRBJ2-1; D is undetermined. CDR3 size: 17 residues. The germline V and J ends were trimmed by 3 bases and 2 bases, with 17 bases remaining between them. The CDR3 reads CASSFGFKQNTYNEQFF. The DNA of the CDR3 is TGTGCCAGCAGTTTCGGGTTCAAACAGAATACCTACAATGAGCAGTTCTTC.

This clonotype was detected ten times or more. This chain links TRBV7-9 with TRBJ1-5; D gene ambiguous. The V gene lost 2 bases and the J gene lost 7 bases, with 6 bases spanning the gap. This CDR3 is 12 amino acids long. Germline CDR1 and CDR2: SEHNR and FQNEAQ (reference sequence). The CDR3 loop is CASSLSRQPQHF. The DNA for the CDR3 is TGTGCCAGCAGCTTAAGTCGGCAGCCCCAGCATTTT.

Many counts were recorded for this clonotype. This CDR3 reads CSVEGVRDRDPRYEQFF. The CDR3 DNA sequence: TGCAGCGTTGAAGGAGTCCGAGACAGGGACCCTCGCTATGAGCAGTTCTTC. The V gene is TRBV29-1, the J gene TRBJ2-1; 7 bases agree with TRBD1. V lost 1 base and J lost 8; bases outside the gene matches: 17. The CDR3 loop spans 17 amino acids. CDR1 and CDR2 (germline): SQVTM, ANQGSEA.

The DNA for the CDR3 is TGTGCCAGCAGTGGAGAGGGTGGGGGTGATGAGCAGTTCTTC. Protein sequence: CASSGEGGGDEQFF. V gene TRBV7-7 combines with J gene TRBJ2-1, with D possibly called TRBD1 or TRBD2 (5 bases each). Germline loops: CDR1 SSHAT, CDR2 FNYEAQ (reference sequence). The CDR3 extends over 14 amino acids. V lost 6 bases to trimming and J lost 8 bases, with 17 bases between them.

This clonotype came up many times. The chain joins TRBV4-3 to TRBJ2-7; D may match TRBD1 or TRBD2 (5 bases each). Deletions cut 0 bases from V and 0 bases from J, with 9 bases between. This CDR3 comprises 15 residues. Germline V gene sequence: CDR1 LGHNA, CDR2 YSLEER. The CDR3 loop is CASSQDEGSSYEQYF. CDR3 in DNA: TGCGCCAGCAGCCAAGATGAGGGGAGCTCCTACGAGCAGTACTTC.

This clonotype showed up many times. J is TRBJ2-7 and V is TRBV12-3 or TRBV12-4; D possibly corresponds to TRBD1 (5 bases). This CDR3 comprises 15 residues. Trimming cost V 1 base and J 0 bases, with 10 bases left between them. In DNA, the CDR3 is TGTGCCAGCAGTTTAGGGACACTGAGCTCCTACGAGCAGTACTTC. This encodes CASSLGTLSSYEQYF.

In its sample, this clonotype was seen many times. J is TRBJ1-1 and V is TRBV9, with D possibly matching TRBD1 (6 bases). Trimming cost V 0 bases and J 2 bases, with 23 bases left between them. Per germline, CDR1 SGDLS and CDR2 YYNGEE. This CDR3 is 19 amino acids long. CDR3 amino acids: CASSVEGGPTGEKNTEAFF. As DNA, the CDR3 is TGTGCCAGCAGCGTAGAAGGGGGACCCACCGGGGAAAAAAACACTGAAGCTTTCTTT.

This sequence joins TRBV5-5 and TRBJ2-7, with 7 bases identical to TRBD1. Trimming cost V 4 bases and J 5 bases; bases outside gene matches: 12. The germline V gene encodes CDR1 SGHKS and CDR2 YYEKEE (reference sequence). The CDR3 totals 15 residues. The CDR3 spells CASSPGDRLLNEQYF. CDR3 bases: TGTGCCAGCAGCCCCGGGGACAGACTTTTAAACGAGCAGTACTTC.

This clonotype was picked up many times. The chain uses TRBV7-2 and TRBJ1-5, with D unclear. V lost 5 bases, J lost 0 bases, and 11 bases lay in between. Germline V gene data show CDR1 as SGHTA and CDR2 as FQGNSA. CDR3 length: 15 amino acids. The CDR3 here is CASSPRSYSNQPQHF. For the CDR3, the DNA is TGTGCCAGCAGCCCCCGAAGTTATAGCAATCAGCCCCAGCATTTT.

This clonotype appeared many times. CDR3 nucleotides: TGCGCCAGCAGCCAAGGACTAGCGTATGAGCAGTTCTTC. Protein sequence: CASSQGLAYEQFF. V is TRBV4-1 and J is TRBJ2-1, with 8 positions matching TRBD2. Germline lookup yields CDR1 MGHRA and CDR2 YSYEKL. V shed 1 base and J 8 bases; nucleotides not matched to a gene: 1. There are 13 residues in the CDR3.

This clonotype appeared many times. The CDR3, as DNA: TGCAGCGGTGGTCGGGGGACAGTTTCCCTTGAAGCTTTCTTT. The encoded protein is CSGGRGTVSLEAFF. The chain recombines TRBV29-1 with TRBJ1-1; 7 positions agree with TRBD1. This CDR3 is 14 amino acids long. From germline, CDR1 is SQVTM and CDR2 ANQGSEA. V was pared by 7 bases and J by 7 bases, with 15 bases of the junction left unmatched.

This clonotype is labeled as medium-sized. As DNA, the CDR3 is TGCAGGGGGGGTTTTGCTAACGGGGAGCTGTTTTTT. Translating it yields CRGGFANGELFF. This chain links TRBV29-1 with TRBJ2-2; possible D gene TRBD2, 6 bases. The V gene's germline CDR1 is SQVTM and CDR2 ANQGSEA. CDR3 length: 12 amino acids.

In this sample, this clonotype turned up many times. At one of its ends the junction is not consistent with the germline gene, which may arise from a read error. As DNA, the CDR3 is TGTGCCAGCCTCCCCCGGGGGGCGCAGGAATTC. The encoded protein is CASLPRGAQEF. The chain links TRBV9 to TRBJ1-2; a possible D gene is TRBD1 (6 bases). Per germline, CDR1 SGDLS and CDR2 YYNGEE. The CDR3 is 11 residues long.

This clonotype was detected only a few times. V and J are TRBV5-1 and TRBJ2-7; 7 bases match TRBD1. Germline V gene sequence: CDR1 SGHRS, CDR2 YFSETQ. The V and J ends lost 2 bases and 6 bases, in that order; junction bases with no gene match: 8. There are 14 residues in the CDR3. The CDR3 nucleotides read TGCGCCAGCAGCTTCTCGACAGGGATGGGCGAGCAGTACTTC. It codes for CASSFSTGMGEQYF.

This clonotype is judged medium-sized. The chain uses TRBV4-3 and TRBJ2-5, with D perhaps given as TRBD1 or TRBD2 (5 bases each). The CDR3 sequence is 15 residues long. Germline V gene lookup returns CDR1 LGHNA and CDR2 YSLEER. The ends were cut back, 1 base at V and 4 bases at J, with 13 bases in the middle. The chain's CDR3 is CASSQGGFEGETQYF. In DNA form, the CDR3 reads TGCGCCAGCAGCCAAGGGGGGTTTGAGGGAGAGACCCAGTACTTC.

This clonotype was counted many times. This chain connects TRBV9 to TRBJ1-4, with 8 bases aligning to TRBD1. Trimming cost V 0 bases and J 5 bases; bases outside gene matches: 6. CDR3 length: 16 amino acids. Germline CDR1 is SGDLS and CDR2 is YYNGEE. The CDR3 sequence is CASSVANRGRNEKLFF. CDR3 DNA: TGTGCCAGCAGCGTAGCAAACAGGGGGAGGAATGAAAAACTGTTTTTT.